Listed below are T cell receptor beta chains from one sample, sequenced in a study of blood T cells in healthy people across ages. TCRdb re-analysed the 5' RACE reads in MiXCR, keeping a single row per CDR3 protein. The sample lists about 1.6 million distinct CDR3 sequences, about 31% occurring once. What was sequenced was blood. These receptors all come from a woman aged 30 to 39 in good health. CDR3s include the opening cysteine and the closing phenylalanine or tryptophan. Fields, in order: J gene, D gene, clone size, V gene, CDR3 DNA, CDR3 protein. The D gene is left open where the match is weak. Size values are once, few and many counts, or a class for expanded clones, and some rows have none.

TRBJ2-7 NA few TRBV6-1 TGTGCCAGCAGTGAAAATTTCTACGAGCAGTACTTC CASSENFYEQYF
TRBJ2-3 NA NA TRBV6-5 TGTGTAACGAGTGGCACTCCACCCACAGATACGCAGTATTTT CVTSGTPPTDTQYF
TRBJ2-7 NA many TRBV20-1 TGCAGTGCTTACCTTAGGTCTACGGGCCTCCGTGAGCAGTACTTC CSAYLRSTGLREQYF
TRBJ1-2 NA few TRBV29-1 TGCAGCGTTGCCTTGGGACACCCTGGCTACACCTTC CSVALGHPGYTF
TRBJ2-3 NA NA TRBV18 TGTGCCAGCTCACCACGGCCTGTTAGCACAGATACGCAGTATTTT CASSPRPVSTDTQYF
TRBJ2-7 NA many TRBV20-1 TGCAGTGCTAGAGAAGTAACCTACGAGCAGTACTTC CSAREVTYEQYF
TRBJ2-1 NA NA TRBV20-1 TGCAGTGCTAGAGCGGGACTGGGATTCACCTACAATGAGCAGTTCTTC CSARAGLGFTYNEQFF
TRBJ2-1 NA NA TRBV27 TGTGCCAGCAGTTTGTTCGGACACTCGAGCTCCTACAATGAGCAGTTCTTC CASSLFGHSSSYNEQFF
TRBJ1-1 TRBD1 NA TRBV25-1 TGTGCCAGCAGCACAGGGGGCCTTGAAGCTTTCTTT CASSTGGLEAFF
TRBJ2-5 TRBD2 NA TRBV9 TGTGCCAGCAGCGTAGGGGCTAGCGGGGGAACGTCGGAGACCCAGTACTTC CASSVGASGGTSETQYF
TRBJ2-1 TRBD2 few TRBV20-1 TGCAGTGCTACCAAAGCGGGAGTACTAAATGAGCAGTTCTTC CSATKAGVLNEQFF
TRBJ2-5 TRBD2 once TRBV7-2 TGTGCCAGCAGTCCAGCCCGGGCGGGGGGCCGAACGGGACTGACCCAGTACTTC CASSPARAGGRTGLTQYF
TRBJ1-2 NA NA TRBV20-1 TGCAGTGCTAGAGTGCCTAGCGCGAGGACAGCCTATGGCTACACCTTC CSARVPSARTAYGYTF
TRBJ2-1 TRBD2 few TRBV7-8 TGTGCCAGCAGCCCACAAGCGGGAGGAACTCACAATGAGCAGTTCTTC CASSPQAGGTHNEQFF